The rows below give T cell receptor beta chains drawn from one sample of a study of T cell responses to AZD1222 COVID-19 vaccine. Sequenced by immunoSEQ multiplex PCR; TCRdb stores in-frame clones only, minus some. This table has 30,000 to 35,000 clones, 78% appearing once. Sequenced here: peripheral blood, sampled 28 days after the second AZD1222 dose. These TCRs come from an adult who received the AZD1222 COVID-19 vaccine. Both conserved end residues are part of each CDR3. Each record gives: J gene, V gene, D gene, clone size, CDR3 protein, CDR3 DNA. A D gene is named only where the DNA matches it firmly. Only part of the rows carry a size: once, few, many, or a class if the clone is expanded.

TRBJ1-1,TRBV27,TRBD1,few,CASSLKRPHRGVRNTEAFF,TGTGCCAGCAGTTTAAAACGGCCTCACAGGGGGGTCAGGAACACTGAAGCTTTCTTT
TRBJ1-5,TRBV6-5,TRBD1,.,CASRTGAYQPQHF,TGTGCCAGCAGAACAGGGGCCTATCAGCCCCAGCATTTT
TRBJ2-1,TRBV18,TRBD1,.,CASSQIPTGMNEQFF,TGTGCCAGCTCACAAATTCCGACAGGGATGAATGAGCAGTTCTTC
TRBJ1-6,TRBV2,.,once,CASTRDSSYNSPLHF,TGTGCCAGCACCCGCGACAGCTCCTATAATTCACCCCTCCACTTT
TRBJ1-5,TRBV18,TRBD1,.,CASSGTADQPQHF,TGTGCCAGCTCCGGGACAGCCGATCAGCCCCAGCATTTT
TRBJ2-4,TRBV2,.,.,CASSGAAGPVNIQYF,TGTGCCAGCTCGGGCGCGGCGGGACCGGTGAACATTCAGTACTTC
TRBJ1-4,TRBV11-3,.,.,CASNPWRSGGKLFF,TGTGCCAGCAACCCGTGGCGGAGTGGGGGAAAACTGTTTTTT
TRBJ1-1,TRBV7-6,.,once,CASSFGVMNTEAFF,TGTGCCAGCAGCTTCGGGGTTATGAACACTGAAGCTTTCTTT
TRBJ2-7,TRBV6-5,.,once,CASSSVWGSGVEQYF,TGTGCCAGCAGTTCAGTCTGGGGAAGTGGGGTCGAGCAGTACTTC
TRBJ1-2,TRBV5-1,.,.,CASSLGGTNYGYTF,TGCGCCAGCAGCTTGGGGGGGACTAACTATGGCTACACCTTC
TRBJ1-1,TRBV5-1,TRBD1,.,CASSFQTGGLNTEAFF,TGCGCCAGCAGCTTTCAGACAGGGGGTCTGAACACTGAAGCTTTCTTT
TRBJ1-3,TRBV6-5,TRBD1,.,CASRDRGSRNTIYF,TGTGCCAGCAGAGACAGGGGTAGTCGAAACACCATATATTTT
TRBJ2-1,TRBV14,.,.,CASSPQAASDEQFF,TGTGCCAGCAGCCCACAGGCGGCGAGTGATGAGCAGTTCTTC
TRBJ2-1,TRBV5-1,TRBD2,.,CASSLTGGGNEQFF,TGCGCCAGCAGCTTGACGGGAGGGGGAAATGAGCAGTTCTTC
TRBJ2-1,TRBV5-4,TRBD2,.,CASTSSGNRPGEQFF,TGTGCCAGCACCTCTAGCGGGAACCGCCCCGGTGAGCAGTTCTTC
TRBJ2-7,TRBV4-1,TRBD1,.,CASSYNRGNEQYF,TGCGCCAGCAGCTACAACAGGGGCAACGAGCAGTACTTC
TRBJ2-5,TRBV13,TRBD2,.,CASSPRLAGVRETQYF,TGTGCCAGCAGCCCCCGTCTAGCGGGAGTAAGAGAGACCCAGTACTTC
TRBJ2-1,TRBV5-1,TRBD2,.,CASSTGLAGGPGEQFF,TGCGCCAGCAGTACAGGACTAGCGGGAGGGCCGGGAGAGCAGTTCTTC
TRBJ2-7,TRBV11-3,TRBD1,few,CASSLGDSSYEQYF,TGTGCCAGCAGCTTAGGGGACAGCTCCTACGAGCAGTACTTC
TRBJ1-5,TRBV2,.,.,CASSDVRQRPQHF,TGTGCCAGCAGTGACGTCCGCCAGCGGCCCCAGCATTTT
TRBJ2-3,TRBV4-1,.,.,CASSQEGEGWDTDTQYF,TGCGCCAGCAGCCAAGAGGGAGAGGGCTGGGACACAGATACGCAGTATTTT
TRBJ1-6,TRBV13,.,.,CASSLEGGANSPLHF,TGTGCCAGCAGCTTAGAAGGGGGTGCTAATTCACCCCTCCACTTT
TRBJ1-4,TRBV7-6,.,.,CASSLGRYEKLFF,TGTGCCAGCAGCTTAGGGAGATATGAAAAACTGTTTTTT
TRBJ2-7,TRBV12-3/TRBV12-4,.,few,CASSLDHYEQYF,TGTGCCAGCAGTTTAGACCACTACGAGCAGTACTTC
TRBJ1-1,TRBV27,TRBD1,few,CASRPTRDRGRYTEAFF,TGTGCCAGCAGGCCCACCCGGGACAGGGGTCGGTACACTGAAGCTTTCTTT
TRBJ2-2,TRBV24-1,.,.,CATSGNTGELFF,TGTGCCACCAGTGGGAACACCGGGGAGCTGTTTTTT
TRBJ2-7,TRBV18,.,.,CASSPAPGTGLGEQYF,TGTGCCAGCTCACCAGCCCCCGGGACGGGCCTGGGGGAGCAGTACTTC
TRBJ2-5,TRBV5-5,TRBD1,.,CASSPGQQETQYF,TGTGCCAGCAGCCCGGGACAGCAAGAGACCCAGTACTTC
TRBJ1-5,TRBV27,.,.,CASSPAGSTNQPQHF,TGTGCCAGCAGTCCCGCGGGGAGCACAAATCAGCCCCAGCATTTT
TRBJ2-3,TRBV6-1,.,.,CASREGGSTDTQYF,TGTGCCAGCAGGGAAGGGGGTAGCACAGATACGCAGTATTTT
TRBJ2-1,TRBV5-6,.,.,CASSGGQGRGNEQFF,TGTGCCAGCAGCGGGGGGCAGGGGCGAGGCAATGAGCAGTTCTTC
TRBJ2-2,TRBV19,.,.,CASSEDFTNTGELFF,TGTGCCAGTAGCGAAGACTTTACGAACACCGGGGAGCTGTTTTTT
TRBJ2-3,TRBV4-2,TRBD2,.,CASSQYPAGGPSTDTQYF,TGTGCCAGCAGCCAGTATCCAGCGGGGGGCCCTAGCACAGATACGCAGTATTTT
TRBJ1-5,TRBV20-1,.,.,CSASRGDSNQPQHF,TGCAGTGCTAGTAGGGGGGATAGCAATCAGCCCCAGCATTTT
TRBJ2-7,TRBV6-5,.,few,CASRPRLLGYEQYF,TGTGCCAGCAGGCCGCGGCTGCTTGGCTACGAGCAGTACTTC
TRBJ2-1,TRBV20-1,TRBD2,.,CSASPPGGSSYNEQFF,TGCAGTGCTAGTCCTCCGGGCGGGAGCTCCTACAATGAGCAGTTCTTC
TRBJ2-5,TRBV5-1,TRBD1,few,CASSLERRDRGSLSEETQYF,TGCGCCAGCAGCTTAGAGAGGAGGGACAGGGGGTCTTTATCGGAAGAGACCCAGTACTTC
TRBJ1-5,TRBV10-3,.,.,CAISDPLGPQHF,TGTGCCATCAGTGACCCGCTGGGGCCCCAGCATTTT
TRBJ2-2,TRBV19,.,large,CASIRANTGELFF,TGTGCCTCCATCCGGGCGAACACCGGGGAGCTGTTTTTT
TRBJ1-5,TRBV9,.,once,CASSAGSGSNQPQHF,TGTGCCAGCAGCGCCGGATCAGGGAGCAATCAGCCCCAGCATTTT
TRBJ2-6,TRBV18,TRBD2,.,CASSPPPGLAGVSGANVLTF,TGTGCCAGCTCACCTCCACCAGGACTAGCGGGGGTATCTGGGGCCAACGTCCTGACTTTC
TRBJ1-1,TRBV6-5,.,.,CASSSRTEMGTEAFF,TGTGCCAGCAGTTCAAGGACCGAGATGGGCACTGAAGCTTTCTTT
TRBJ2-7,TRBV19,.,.,CASSRYAQTTYEQYF,TGTGCCAGTAGCCGTTACGCGCAGACGACCTACGAGCAGTACTTC
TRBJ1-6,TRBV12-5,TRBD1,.,CASGAGGLLNSPLHF,TGTGCTAGTGGCGCAGGGGGCCTCCTTAATTCACCCCTCCACTTT
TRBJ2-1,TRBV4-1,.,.,CASSPERPQKFF,TGCGCCAGCAGCCCGGAGCGGCCCCAGAAGTTCTTC
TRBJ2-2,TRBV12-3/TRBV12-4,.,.,CASSFHGELFF,TGTGCCAGCAGTTTCCACGGGGAGCTGTTTTTT
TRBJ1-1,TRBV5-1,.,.,CASSLDGYTEAFF,TGCGCCAGCAGCTTGGACGGGTACACTGAAGCTTTCTTT
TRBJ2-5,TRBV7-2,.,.,CASSLQSYPLETQYF,TGTGCCAGCAGCTTACAAAGTTACCCGCTGGAGACCCAGTACTTC
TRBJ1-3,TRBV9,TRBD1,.,CASSPRTGGGYSGNTIYF,TGTGCCAGCAGCCCACGGACAGGGGGAGGTTATTCTGGAAACACCATATATTTT
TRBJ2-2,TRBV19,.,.,CASSGIGRGAGELFF,TGTGCCAGTAGTGGGATCGGCAGGGGCGCCGGGGAGCTGTTTTTT
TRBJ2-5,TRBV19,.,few,CASSILGTGETQYF,TGTGCCAGTAGTATTTTGGGGACTGGGGAGACCCAGTACTTC
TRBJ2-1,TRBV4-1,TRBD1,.,CASSQDLFRGSSYNEQFF,TGCGCCAGCAGCCAAGATTTATTCAGGGGGAGCTCCTACAATGAGCAGTTCTTC
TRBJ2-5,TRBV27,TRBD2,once,CASTNIGTSEYQQETQYF,TGTGCCAGCACTAATATAGGGACTAGCGAGTACCAACAAGAGACCCAGTACTTC